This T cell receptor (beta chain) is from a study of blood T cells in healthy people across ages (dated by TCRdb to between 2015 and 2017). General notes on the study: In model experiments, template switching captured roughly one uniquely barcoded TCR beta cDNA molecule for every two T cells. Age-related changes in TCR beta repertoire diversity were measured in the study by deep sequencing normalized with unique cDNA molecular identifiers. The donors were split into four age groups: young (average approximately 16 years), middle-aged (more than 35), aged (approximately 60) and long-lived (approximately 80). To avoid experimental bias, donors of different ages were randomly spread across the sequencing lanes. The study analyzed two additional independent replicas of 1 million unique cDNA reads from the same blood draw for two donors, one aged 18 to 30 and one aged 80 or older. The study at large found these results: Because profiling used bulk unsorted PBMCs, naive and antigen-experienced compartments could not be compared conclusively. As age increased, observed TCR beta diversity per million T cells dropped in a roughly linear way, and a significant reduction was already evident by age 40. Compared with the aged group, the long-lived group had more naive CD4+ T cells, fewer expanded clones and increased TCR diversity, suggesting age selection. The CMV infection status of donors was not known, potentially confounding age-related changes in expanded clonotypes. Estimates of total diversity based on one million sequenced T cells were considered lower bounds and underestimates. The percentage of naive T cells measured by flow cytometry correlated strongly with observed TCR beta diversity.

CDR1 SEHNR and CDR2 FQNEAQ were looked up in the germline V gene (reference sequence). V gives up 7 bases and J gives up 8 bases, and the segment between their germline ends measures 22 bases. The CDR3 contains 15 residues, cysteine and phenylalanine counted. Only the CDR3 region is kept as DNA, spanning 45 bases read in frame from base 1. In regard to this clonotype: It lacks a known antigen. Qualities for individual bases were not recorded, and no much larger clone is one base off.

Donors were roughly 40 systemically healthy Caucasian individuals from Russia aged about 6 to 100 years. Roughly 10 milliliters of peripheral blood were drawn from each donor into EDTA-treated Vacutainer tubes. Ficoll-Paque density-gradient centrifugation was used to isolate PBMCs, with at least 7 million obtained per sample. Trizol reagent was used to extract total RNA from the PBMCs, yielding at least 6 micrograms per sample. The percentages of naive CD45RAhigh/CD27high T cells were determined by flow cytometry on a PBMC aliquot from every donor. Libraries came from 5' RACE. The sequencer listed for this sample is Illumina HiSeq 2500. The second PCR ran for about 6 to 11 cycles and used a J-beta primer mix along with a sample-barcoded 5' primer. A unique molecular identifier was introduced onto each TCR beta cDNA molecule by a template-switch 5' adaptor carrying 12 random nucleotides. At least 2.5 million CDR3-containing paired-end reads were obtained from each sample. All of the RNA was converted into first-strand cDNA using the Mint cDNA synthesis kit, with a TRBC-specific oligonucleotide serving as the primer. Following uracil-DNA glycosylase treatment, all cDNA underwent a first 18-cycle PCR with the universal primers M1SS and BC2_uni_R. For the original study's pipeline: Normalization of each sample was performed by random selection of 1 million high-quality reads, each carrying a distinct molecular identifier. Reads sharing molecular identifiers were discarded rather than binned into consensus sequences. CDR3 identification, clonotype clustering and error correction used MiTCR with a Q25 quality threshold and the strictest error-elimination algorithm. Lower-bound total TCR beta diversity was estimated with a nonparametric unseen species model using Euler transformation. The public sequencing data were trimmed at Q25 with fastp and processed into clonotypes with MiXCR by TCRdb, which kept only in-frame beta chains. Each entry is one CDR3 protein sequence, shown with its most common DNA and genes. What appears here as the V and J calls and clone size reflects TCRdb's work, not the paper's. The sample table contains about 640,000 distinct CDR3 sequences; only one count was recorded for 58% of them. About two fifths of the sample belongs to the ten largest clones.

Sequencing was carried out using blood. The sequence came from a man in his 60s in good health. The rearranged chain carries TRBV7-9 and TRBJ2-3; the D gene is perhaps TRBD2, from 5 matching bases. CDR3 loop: CASTPEGLYQRTQYF. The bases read TGTGCCAGCACGCCTGAGGGCCTTTACCAGCGTACGCAGTATTTT.